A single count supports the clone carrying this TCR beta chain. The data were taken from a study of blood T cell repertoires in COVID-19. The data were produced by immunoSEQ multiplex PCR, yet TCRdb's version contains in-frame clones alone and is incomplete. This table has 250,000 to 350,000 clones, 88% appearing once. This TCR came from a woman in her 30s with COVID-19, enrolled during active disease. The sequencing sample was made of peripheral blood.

CDR3: CASSLRAGSGRAQFF. The DNA for the CDR3 is TGTGCCAGCAGTTTGAGAGCGGGATCCGGTCGGGCGCAGTTCTTC. This sequence joins TRBV28 and TRBJ2-1, with 7 nucleotides matching TRBD2. Germline V gene sequence: CDR1 MDHEN, CDR2 SYDVKM. J gave up 12 bases and V 3 bases, and 14 bases lay outside the gene matches. The CDR3 has 15 amino acids.